This TCR beta chain is from a study of a mutant IDH1 vaccine in newly diagnosed glioma (dated by TCRdb to about 2021). About the study as a whole: The approximately 33 treated patients were roughly 60% male and around 40% female, with a mean age of approximately 40 years. Prior to enrollment, patients had been given standard therapy consisting of radiotherapy alone, temozolomide alone, or radiochemotherapy with temozolomide, with the combination given to most patients. Six visits were used for peripheral blood collection: V03 (baseline), V05, V07, V10, V12 and V13. For exploratory analyses, about two dozen treated patients had longitudinal TCRB deep sequencing done wherever samples were available. Results the study describes overall, beyond this receptor: Availability determined which PBMC samples were chosen for TCRB deep sequencing. Across multiple MHC alleles, vaccine-induced immune responses were seen in 90% to 95% of patients. The authors stated that sample limitations prevented analyses of patient blood samples from being reproduced. Pseudoprogression seemed to be unrelated to changes in the top peripheral T cell clonotypes found by TCRB sequencing.

In the case of this clone: Its recognized antigen is unknown. The input lacks base qualities; no much larger clone sits a single base away.

The library was made by the immunoSEQ multiplex PCR assay. Rearranged TCR beta chain sequences were amplified using the hsTCRB Kit according to the manufacturer's protocol. Sequencing of TCRB libraries was carried out on an Illumina MiSeq. The study's own analysis went as follows. Demultiplexing, trimming and gene mapping were performed with the kit vendor's proprietary platform. What TCRdb holds here is the immuneACCESS table cut down to in-frame rearrangements. Part of the clones is not present; checked against another copy, under half of the missing clones reflect an unresolved V gene, and the others are unexplained. That table furnishes V, J and clone size, whereas the DNA furnished D and trimming. The sample data list tens of thousands of clones, and roughly four fifths of these were observed just once. The biggest ten clones account for approximately 8% of the sample. This specimen's time point label, interpreted: baseline, week 1 (first vaccination visit). The sample's treatment or condition label, in plain terms: pre-vaccination baseline after standard-of-care therapy. Newly diagnosed WHO grade 3 or 4 IDH1-mutant astrocytomas showing loss of nuclear ATRX were present in the donors. The samples were drawn from NOA16, a multicentre, single-arm, open-label phase I trial in Germany that tested a mutant IDH1 peptide vaccine in humans for the first time. For immunogenicity testing, the blood drawn at visit V03 was used as the baseline sample. Genomic DNA for TCRB sequencing was extracted from EDTA blood using the DNeasy Blood and Tissue Kit.

Sequences MNHNY (CDR1) and SVGAGI (CDR2) are obtained from the germline V gene (reference sequence). From the cysteine up to the phenylalanine, the CDR3 has a length of 13 residues. Only the CDR3 DNA is retained, 39 bases long and in frame from the first base. The V end loses 6 bases and the J end loses 6 bases, and a stretch of 14 bases separates them. This receptor chain uses TRBV6-6 and TRBJ1-2, and possibly TRBD1, on 5 matching bases. The sample consisted of PBMCs, taken from a glioma patient treated with radiotherapy, temozolomide or both. The source is a woman aged 45-65 years with glioma. The DNA reads as follows: TGTGCCAGCAGGGGCAGGGCACTTGATGGCTACACCTTC. This gives the protein CASRGRALDGYTF.